This TCR beta chain was retrieved from a study of Graves' ophthalmopathy and Graves' hyperthyroidism. Points from the study as a whole: Using a 13-signature model, the authors split ophthalmopathy from stable hyperthyroidism, with 85% to 90% sensitivity and 80% to 84% specificity.

Enrolled hyperthyroidism patients had a new diagnosis, a duration under 2 months, and an age of 18 to 65. Trimming took 4 bases from V and 0 from J, leaving 4 bases between them. The CDR3 extends over 13 amino acids. Transcripts of RNA were the source for amplifying TCR beta CDR3 regions. HTBI-primed first-round RT-PCR preceded second-round multiplex PCR. TCRdb used MiXCR to reprocess the multiplex PCR reads, holding one entry per CDR3 protein. The table has about 380,000 distinct CDR3 sequences, about 16% seen once. This clonotype was seen ten or more times. As yet, its antigen is unknown. The sample was peripheral blood. This TCR came from a woman under 30 with stable Graves' hyperthyroidism. The gene calls are TRBV12-3 or TRBV12-4 and TRBJ1-3; D ambiguous. The CDR3 bases are TGTGCCAGCAGTTCTTTCTCTGGAAACACCATATATTTT. Its translation: CASSSFSGNTIYF.